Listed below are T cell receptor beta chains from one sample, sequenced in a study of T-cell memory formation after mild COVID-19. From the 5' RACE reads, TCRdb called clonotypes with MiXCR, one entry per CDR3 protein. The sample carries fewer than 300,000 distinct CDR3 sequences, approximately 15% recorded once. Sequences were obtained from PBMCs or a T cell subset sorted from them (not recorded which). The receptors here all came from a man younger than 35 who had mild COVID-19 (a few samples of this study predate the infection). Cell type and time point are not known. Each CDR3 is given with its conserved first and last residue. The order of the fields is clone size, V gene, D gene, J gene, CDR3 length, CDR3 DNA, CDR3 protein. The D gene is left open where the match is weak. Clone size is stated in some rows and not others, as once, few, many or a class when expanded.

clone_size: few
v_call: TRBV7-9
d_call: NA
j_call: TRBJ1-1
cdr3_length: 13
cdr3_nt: TGTGCCAGCAGCACACAGGGACGTACTGAAGCTTTCTTT
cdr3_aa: CASSTQGRTEAFF

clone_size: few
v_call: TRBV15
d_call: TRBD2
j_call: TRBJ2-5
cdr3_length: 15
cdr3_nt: TGTGCCACCAGCGGGGGGGTAGCCCCGAAAGAGACCCAGTACTTC
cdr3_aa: CATSGGVAPKETQYF

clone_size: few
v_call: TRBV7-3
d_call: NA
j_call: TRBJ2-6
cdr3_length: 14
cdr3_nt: TGTGCCAGCTCGACGGGCTCTGGGGCCAACGTCCTGACTTTC
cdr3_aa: CASSTGSGANVLTF

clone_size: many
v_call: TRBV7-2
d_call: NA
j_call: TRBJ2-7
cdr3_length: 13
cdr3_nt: TGTGCCAGCAGAGGTCGGGCACCCTACGAGCAGTACTTC
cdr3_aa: CASRGRAPYEQYF

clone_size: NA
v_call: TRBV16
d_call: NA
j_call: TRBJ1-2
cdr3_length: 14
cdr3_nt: TGTGCCAGCAGCCAATGGAGGGAGAACTATGGCTACACCTTC
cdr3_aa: CASSQWRENYGYTF

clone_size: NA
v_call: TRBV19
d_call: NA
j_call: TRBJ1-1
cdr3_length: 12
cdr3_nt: TGTGCCAGTAGTATAGAAGGATCCGAAGCTTTCTTT
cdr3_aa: CASSIEGSEAFF

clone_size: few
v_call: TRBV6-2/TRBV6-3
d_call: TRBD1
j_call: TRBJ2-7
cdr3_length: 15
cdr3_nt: TGTGCCAGCACCCCAAGACAGGGTTCCTCCTACGAGCAGTACTTC
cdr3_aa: CASTPRQGSSYEQYF

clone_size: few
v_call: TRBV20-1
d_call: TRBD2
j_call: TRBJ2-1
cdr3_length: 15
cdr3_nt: TGCAGTGCTAGTCGGCTAGCGGGGAGGTACAATGAGCAGTTCTTC
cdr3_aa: CSASRLAGRYNEQFF

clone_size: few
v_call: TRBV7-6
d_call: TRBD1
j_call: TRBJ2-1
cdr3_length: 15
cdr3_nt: TGTGCCAGCAGCCAGGGGACAGGGGGTAACAATGAGCAGTTCTTC
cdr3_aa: CASSQGTGGNNEQFF

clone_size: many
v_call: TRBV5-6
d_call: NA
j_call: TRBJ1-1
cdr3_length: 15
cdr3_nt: TGTGCCAGCAGCTTGGTAGGGAACTTGAACACTGAAGCTTTCTTT
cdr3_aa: CASSLVGNLNTEAFF

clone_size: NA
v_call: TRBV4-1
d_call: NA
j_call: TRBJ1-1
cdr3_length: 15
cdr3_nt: TGCGCCAGCAGCCAAGGTCCGGGACACCTCTGGGGGGCTTTCTTT
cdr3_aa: CASSQGPGHLWGAFF

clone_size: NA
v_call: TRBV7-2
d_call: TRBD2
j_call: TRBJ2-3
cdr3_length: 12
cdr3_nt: TGTACTAGCGGGGCCCCCACATATACGCAGTATTTT
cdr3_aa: CTSGAPTYTQYF

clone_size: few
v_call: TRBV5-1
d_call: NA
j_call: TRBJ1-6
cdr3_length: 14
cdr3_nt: TGCGCCAGCAGTAACGGCGTAACTGGATCACCCCTCCACTTT
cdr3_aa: CASSNGVTGSPLHF

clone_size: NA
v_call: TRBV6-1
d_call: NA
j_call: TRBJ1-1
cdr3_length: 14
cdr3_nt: TGTGCCAGTACTCAGGGTTGGGCGGACACTGAAGCTTTCTTT
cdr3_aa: CASTQGWADTEAFF

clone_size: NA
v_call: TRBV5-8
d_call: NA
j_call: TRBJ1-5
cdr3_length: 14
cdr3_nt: TGTGCCAGCAGTCCACCCTATAGCAATCAGCCCCAGCATTTT
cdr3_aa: CASSPPYSNQPQHF

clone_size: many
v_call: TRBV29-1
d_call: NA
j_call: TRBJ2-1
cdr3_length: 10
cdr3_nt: TGCAGCGTGGGAACCAGTGAGCAGTTCTTC
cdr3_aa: CSVGTSEQFF

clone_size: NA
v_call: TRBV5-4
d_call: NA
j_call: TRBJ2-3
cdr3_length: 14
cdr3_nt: TGTGCCAGCAGCGACGTGGGGGGCACAGATACGCAGTATTTT
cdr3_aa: CASSDVGGTDTQYF

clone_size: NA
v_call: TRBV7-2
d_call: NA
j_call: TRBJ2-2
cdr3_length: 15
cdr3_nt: TGTGCCAGCAGCTTAGTTGGGGACCCCACCGGGGAGCTGTTTTTT
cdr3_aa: CASSLVGDPTGELFF

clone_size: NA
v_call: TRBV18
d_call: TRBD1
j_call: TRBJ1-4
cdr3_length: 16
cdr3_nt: TGTGCCAGCAGATTGGGATTTCGGACAGGGGATGAAAAACTGTTTTTT
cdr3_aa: CASRLGFRTGDEKLFF

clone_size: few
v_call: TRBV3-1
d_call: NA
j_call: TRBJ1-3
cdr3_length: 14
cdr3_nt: TGTGCCAGCAGCTCTCGGAATTCTGGAAACACCATATATTTT
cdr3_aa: CASSSRNSGNTIYF

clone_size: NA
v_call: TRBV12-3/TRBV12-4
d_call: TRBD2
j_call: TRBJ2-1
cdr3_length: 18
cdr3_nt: TGTGCCAGCACCACCGCCCAGCGGGGGCTCCGCTCCTACAATGAGCAGTTCTTC
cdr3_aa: CASTTAQRGLRSYNEQFF

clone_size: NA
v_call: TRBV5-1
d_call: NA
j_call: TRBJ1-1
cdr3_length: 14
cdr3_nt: TGCGCCAGCAGCTTGGACCCGACCGACTATGAAGCTTTCTTT
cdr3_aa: CASSLDPTDYEAFF

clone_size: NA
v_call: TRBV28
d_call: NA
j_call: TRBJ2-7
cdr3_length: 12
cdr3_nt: TGTGCCAGCAGCCAGGGGCCGTACGAGCAGTACTTC
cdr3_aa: CASSQGPYEQYF

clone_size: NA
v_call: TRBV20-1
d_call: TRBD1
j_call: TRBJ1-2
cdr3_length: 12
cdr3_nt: TGCAGTGCGGGGGCAGGGGGCGATGGCTACACCTTC
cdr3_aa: CSAGAGGDGYTF

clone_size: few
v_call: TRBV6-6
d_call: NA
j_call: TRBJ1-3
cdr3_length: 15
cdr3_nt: TGTGCCAGCAGTTACGGGGGGGCGTCTGGAAACACCATATATTTT
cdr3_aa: CASSYGGASGNTIYF

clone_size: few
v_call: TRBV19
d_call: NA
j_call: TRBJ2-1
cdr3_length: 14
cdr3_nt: TGTGCCAGTAGTATAGGGTTTCCGGGAAATGAGCAGTTCTTC
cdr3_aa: CASSIGFPGNEQFF

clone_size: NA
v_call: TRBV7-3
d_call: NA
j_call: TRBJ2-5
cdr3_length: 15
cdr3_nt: TGTGCCAGCAGCCCGGGGACCGGGACCCAAGAGACCCAGTACTTC
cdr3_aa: CASSPGTGTQETQYF

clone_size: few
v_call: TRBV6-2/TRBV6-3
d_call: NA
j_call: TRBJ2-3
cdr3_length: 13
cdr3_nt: TGTGCCAGCAGTTACCCAGTCACAGATACGCAGTATTTT
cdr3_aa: CASSYPVTDTQYF

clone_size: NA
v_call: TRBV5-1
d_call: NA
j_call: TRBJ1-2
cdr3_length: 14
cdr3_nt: TGCGCCAGCAGCGTCGGGACACCTATTTATGGCTACACCTTC
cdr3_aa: CASSVGTPIYGYTF

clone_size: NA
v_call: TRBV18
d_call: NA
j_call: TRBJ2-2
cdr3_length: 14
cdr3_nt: TGTGCCAGCTCGGACAGACAGGATTTCGGGGAGCTGTTTTTT
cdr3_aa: CASSDRQDFGELFF

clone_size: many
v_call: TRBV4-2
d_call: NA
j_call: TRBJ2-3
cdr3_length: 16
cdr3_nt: TGTGCCAGCAGTCAAAACGCCGGGAGTAGCACAGATACGCAGTATTTT
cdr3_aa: CASSQNAGSSTDTQYF

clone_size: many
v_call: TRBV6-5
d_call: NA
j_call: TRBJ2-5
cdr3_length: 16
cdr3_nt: TGTGCCAGCAGTTCCCGGACGGGCATCGGCTCGGAGACCCAGTACTTC
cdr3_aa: CASSSRTGIGSETQYF

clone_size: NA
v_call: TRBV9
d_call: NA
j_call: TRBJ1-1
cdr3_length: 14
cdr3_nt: TGTGCCAGCAGCGTACAACAGGAGGGCACTGAAGCTTTCTTT
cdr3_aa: CASSVQQEGTEAFF

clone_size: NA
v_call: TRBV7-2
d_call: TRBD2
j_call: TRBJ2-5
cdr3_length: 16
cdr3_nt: TGTGCCAGCAGCCACCCGCGGGGGGCCTCGAAAGAGACCCAGTACTTC
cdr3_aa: CASSHPRGASKETQYF

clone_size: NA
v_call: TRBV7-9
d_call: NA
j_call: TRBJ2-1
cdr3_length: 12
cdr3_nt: TGTGCCAGCAGGTTACAGGGTACTGAGCAGTTCTTC
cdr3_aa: CASRLQGTEQFF

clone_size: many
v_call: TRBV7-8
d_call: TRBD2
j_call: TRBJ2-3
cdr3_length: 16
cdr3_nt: TGTGCCAGCACTTTGAGGACTAGCGGGGGGGGCGATACGCAGTATTTT
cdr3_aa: CASTLRTSGGGDTQYF

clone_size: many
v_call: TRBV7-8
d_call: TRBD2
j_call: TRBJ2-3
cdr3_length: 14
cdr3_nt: TGTGCCACCACGCTACTAGCGGCCACAGATACGCAGTATTTT
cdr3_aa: CATTLLAATDTQYF

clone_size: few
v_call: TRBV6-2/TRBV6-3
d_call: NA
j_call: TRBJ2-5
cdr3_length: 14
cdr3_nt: TGTGCCAGCAGTTACGGGAGTAGCCGGCAGACCCAGTACTTC
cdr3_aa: CASSYGSSRQTQYF

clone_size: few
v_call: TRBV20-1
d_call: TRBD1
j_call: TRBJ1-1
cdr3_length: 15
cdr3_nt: TGCAGTGCAAAGACAGGGTCCGGGGTTTGGGCTGAAGCTTTCTTT
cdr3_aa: CSAKTGSGVWAEAFF

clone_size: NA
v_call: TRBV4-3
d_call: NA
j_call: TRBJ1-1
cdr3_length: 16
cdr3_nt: TGCGCCAGCAGCCGGACCATGATACAGCGGAACACTGAAGCTTTCTTT
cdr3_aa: CASSRTMIQRNTEAFF

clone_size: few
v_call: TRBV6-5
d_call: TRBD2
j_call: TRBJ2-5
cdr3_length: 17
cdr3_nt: TGTGCCAGCAGTCCCCAGACGGGGGGGGCTGACCAAGAGACCCAGTACTTC
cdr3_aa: CASSPQTGGADQETQYF

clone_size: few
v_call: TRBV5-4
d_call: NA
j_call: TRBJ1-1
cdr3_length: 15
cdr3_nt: TGTGCCAGCAGCTCCCTGGGGGGCTTGGGCACTGAAGCTTTCTTT
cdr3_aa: CASSSLGGLGTEAFF

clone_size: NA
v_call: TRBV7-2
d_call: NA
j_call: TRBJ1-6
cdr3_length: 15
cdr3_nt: TGTGCCAGCAGCCTACGCGGGACGGCAAATTCACCCCTCCACTTT
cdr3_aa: CASSLRGTANSPLHF

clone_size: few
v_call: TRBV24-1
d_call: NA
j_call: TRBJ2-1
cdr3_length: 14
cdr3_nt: TGTGCCACCAGTGATTTGGGCAGGGCCGATGAGCAGTTCTTC
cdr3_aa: CATSDLGRADEQFF

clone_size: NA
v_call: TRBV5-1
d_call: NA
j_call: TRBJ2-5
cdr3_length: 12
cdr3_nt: TGCGCCAGCAGGGGGGGCGGAGAGACCCAGTACTTC
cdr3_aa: CASRGGGETQYF

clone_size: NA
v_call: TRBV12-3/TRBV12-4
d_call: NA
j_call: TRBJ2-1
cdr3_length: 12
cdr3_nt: TGTGCCACCCACGACCAAGGGAATGAGCAGTTCTTC
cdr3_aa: CATHDQGNEQFF

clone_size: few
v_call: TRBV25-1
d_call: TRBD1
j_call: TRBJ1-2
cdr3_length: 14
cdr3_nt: TGTGCCAGCAGCGCCCCTACAGGGGACCATGGCTACACCTTC
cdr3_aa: CASSAPTGDHGYTF

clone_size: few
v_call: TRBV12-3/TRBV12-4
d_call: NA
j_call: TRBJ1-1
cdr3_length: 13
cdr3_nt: TGTGCCAGCACTCCCCCAGGGAACACTGAAGCTTTCTTT
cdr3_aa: CASTPPGNTEAFF

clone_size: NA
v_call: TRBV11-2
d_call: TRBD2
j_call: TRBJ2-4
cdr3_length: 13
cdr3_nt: TGTGCCAGCAGCTTCACCGGGAGGGGTATTCAGTACTTC
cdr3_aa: CASSFTGRGIQYF

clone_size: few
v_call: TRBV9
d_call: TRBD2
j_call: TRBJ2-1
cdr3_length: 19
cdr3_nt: TGTGCCAGCAGCGTGGGCCCGTCTATTCTAGCGGGGTCTTACAATGAGCAGTTCTTC
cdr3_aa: CASSVGPSILAGSYNEQFF

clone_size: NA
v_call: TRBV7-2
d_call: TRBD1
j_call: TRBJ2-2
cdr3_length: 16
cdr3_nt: TGTGCCAGCTCTAACGGCAGGGGGCTAGGGACCGGGGAGCTGTTTTTT
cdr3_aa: CASSNGRGLGTGELFF

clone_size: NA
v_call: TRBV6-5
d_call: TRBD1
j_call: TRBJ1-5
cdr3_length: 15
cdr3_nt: TGTGCCAGCAGTTACTCTTCGACAGGGAATCAGCCCCAGCATTTT
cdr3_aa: CASSYSSTGNQPQHF

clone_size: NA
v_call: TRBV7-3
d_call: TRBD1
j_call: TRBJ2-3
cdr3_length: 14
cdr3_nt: TGTGCCAGCAGCTTAGAGGGGGCGACAGATACGCAGTATTTT
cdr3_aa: CASSLEGATDTQYF

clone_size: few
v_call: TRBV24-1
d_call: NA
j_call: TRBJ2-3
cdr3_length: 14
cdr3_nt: TGTGCCACCAGTGTCATCGGATCAACAGATACGCAGTATTTT
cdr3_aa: CATSVIGSTDTQYF

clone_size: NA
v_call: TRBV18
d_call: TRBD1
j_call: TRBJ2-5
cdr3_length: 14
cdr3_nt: TGTGCCAGCTCACAAGGACAGGAGCAAGAGACCCAGTACTTC
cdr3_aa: CASSQGQEQETQYF

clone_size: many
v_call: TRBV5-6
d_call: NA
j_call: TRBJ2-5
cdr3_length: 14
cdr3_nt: TGTGCCAGCAGCCTCCTTGGGGGGAAGGAGACCCAGTACTTC
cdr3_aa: CASSLLGGKETQYF

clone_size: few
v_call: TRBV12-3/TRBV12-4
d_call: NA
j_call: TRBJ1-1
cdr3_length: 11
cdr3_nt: TGTGCCAGCAGTTCCTACAGGGCGGCTTTCTTT
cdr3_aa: CASSSYRAAFF

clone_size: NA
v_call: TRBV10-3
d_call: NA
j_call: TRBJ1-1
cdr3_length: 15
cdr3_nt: TGTGCCATCATAGCCTCTGGTGGCAGTGACACTGAAGCTTTCTTT
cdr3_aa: CAIIASGGSDTEAFF

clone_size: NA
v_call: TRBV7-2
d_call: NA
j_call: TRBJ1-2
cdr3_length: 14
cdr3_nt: TGTGCCAGCAAGTCTGGGCAGGGCTGGGATGGCTACACCTTC
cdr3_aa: CASKSGQGWDGYTF

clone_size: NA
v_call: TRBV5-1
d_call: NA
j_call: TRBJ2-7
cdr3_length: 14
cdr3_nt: TGCGCCAGCAGCTTTGCGGGGCGCACCTACGAGCAGTACTTC
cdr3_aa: CASSFAGRTYEQYF